Below, 17 T cell receptor beta chains from the same sample are listed, as sequenced in a study of OX40 agonist ivuxolimab in advanced cancers. Only in-frame clones appear in the TCRdb table, and some are missing; sequencing was by immunoSEQ multiplex PCR. Of about 99,000 clones listed, approximately 94% are singletons. This material consisted of CD4+ or CD8+ T cells sorted from blood, taken in a trial of the OX40 agonist ivuxolimab. The receptor set was obtained from an adult with an advanced solid tumor such as melanoma, head and neck, liver or kidney cancer.

This rearrangement joins TRBV18 to TRBJ2-7; D might be TRBD2 (7 bases). CDR1 and CDR2 from the germline V gene are KGHSH and LQKENI. V was shortened by 3 bases and J by 3 bases, with 12 bases between the two germline ends. The CDR3 length is 14 residues. For the CDR3, the DNA is TGTGCCAGCTCACCGGGGGGGGCGTACTACGAGCAGTACTTC. Translating it yields CASSPGGAYYEQYF.

The rearrangement joins TRBV4-1 to TRBJ2-7; 7 bases align to TRBD1. V was pared by 0 bases and J by 2 bases, with 1 base of the junction left unmatched. The CDR3 is 14 residues long. Germline V gives CDR1 MGHRA, CDR2 YSYEKL. The CDR3: CASSQDRGPYEQYF. The CDR3, as DNA: TGCGCCAGCAGCCAAGATAGGGGGCCCTACGAGCAGTACTTC.

The genes are TRBV9 and TRBJ2-1; tentatively, D is TRBD1 or TRBD2 (5 bases each). Germline V CDR1 and CDR2: SGDLS, YYNGEE. V dropped 3 bases and J dropped 5 bases, with 21 bases sitting between them. This CDR3 spans 17 amino acids. The DNA for the CDR3 is TGTGCCAGCAGCGAGAGAAGCCCCCGGGACGGCGACAATGAGCAGTTCTTC. It codes for CASSERSPRDGDNEQFF.

The chain carries TRBV7-3 and TRBJ2-7; 10 nucleotides match TRBD2. The V and J ends lost 5 bases and 2 bases, in that order; junction bases with no gene match: 0. Germline V gene data show CDR1 as SGHTA and CDR2 as FQGTGA. The CDR3 runs to 13 residues. CDR3 loop: CASSLAGAYEQYF. DNA of the CDR3: TGTGCCAGCAGCCTAGCGGGGGCCTACGAGCAGTACTTC.

The chain links TRBV14 to TRBJ1-6, with D unresolved. V lost 4 bases and J 7 bases, leaving 11 bases between the germline ends. Germline CDR1 and CDR2: SGHDN and FVKESK. The length of the CDR3 is 14 residues. CDR3 bases: TGTGCCAGCAGCCGTCGACATTGGAATTCACCCCTCCACTTT. Amino acids: CASSRRHWNSPLHF.

This chain connects TRBV18 to TRBJ2-2, with D possibly TRBD2 on 6 matching bases. CDR1 is KGHSH, CDR2 LQKENI, per germline. The ends were cut back, 5 bases at V and 7 bases at J, with 17 bases in the middle. The CDR3 has 15 amino acids. Here the CDR3 reads CASSDTVEGVGELFF. The CDR3 DNA is TGTGCCAGCTCAGACACCGTGGAGGGAGTCGGGGAGCTGTTTTTT.

The CDR3 coding sequence is TGTGCCAGTGACGGGACAGTGGGAGATACGCAGTATTTT. Encoded protein: CASDGTVGDTQYF. The J gene is TRBJ2-3, the V gene TRBV25-1; 7 nucleotides match TRBD1. V shed 9 bases and J 5 bases; nucleotides not matched to a gene: 8. The CDR3 contains 13 residues. Germline V lookup: CDR1 MGHDK, CDR2 SYGVNS.

The gene calls are TRBV5-8 and TRBJ2-7; D is possibly TRBD2 (5 bases). The CDR3 runs to 14 residues. Trimming took off 4 bases at V and 1 base at J, with 12 bases between the two ends. Germline assignment: CDR1 SGHTS and CDR2 YDEGEE. The CDR3 bases are TGTGCCAGCAGCCCCTGGGAGAGATCCTACGAGCAGTACTTC. It translates to CASSPWERSYEQYF.

The V and J genes are TRBV28 and TRBJ1-1, with unresolved D. The germline CDR1 and CDR2 sequences are MDHEN and SYDVKM. V gave up 7 bases and J gave up 0 bases, with 12 bases separating them. The CDR3 length is 14 residues. As DNA, the CDR3 is TGTGCCAGCACACTGGGATTTATGAACACTGAAGCTTTCTTT. This codes for CASTLGFMNTEAFF.

V gene TRBV9 combines with J gene TRBJ2-7; tentatively, D is TRBD1 or TRBD2 (5 bases each). Trimming took 2 bases from V and 1 from J, leaving 10 bases between them. Germline CDR1 reads SGDLS; CDR2 reads YYNGEE. The CDR3 covers 14 residues. Written as DNA, the CDR3 is TGTGCCAGCAGCGTGGGACGGGCGTCCTACGAGCAGTACTTC. This sequence encodes CASSVGRASYEQYF.

DNA of the CDR3: TGCGCCAGCAGCTCGAGAAGGGGGGCCCACTACAATGAGCAGTTCTTC. Residues: CASSSRRGAHYNEQFF. This chain connects TRBV5-1 to TRBJ2-1, with D tentatively TRBD1 or TRBD2 (6 bases each). Germline CDR1 is SGHRS and CDR2 is YFSETQ. Trimming stripped 3 bases from V and 3 bases from J, with 16 bases between. CDR3 length: 16 residues.

Notes on this clone: The same CDR3 can be traced to other DNA sequences in this sample. The gene calls are TRBV19 and TRBJ1-3; D perhaps matches TRBD1 (6 bases). V lost 3 bases and J 1 base, leaving 13 bases between the germline ends. Germline values: CDR1 LNHDA, CDR2 SQIVND (reference sequence). This CDR3 is 16 amino acids long. The CDR3 DNA reads TGTGCCAGTAGTATCCCGGGACACCCTTCTGGAAACACCATATATTTT. This translates into CASSIPGHPSGNTIYF.

This clone has just one count. This chain uses TRBV19 with TRBJ2-1; the match to TRBD2 covers 10 bases. The J segment lost 6 bases and the V segment lost 10 bases, leaving 12 bases of the junction unmatched. This CDR3 has 15 amino acids. In germline, CDR1 is LNHDA, CDR2 SQIVND (reference sequence). The CDR3: CATLTLAGFRNEQFF. Here the CDR3 DNA reads TGTGCCACCCTCACACTAGCGGGGTTTCGCAATGAGCAGTTCTTC.

The J gene is TRBJ2-7, the V gene TRBV28; tentatively, D is TRBD2 (6 bases). The V gene's germline CDR1 is MDHEN and CDR2 SYDVKM. CDR3 length equals 14 residues. The V gene lost 7 bases and the J gene lost 4 bases, with 17 bases spanning the gap. CDR3 nucleotides: TGTGCCAGCATTCCCGCGGGACCATTTTACGAGCAGTACTTC. Amino acid sequence: CASIPAGPFYEQYF.

The V and J genes are TRBV19 and TRBJ2-3, with 11 nucleotides matching TRBD2. This CDR3 has 16 amino acids. Germline trimming cut 6 bases from V and 2 bases from J; bases unmatched to any gene: 7. Per germline, CDR1 LNHDA and CDR2 SQIVND (reference sequence). The CDR3 region is CASRDRLAGYTDTQYF. DNA of the CDR3: TGTGCCAGTAGAGACAGACTAGCGGGGTACACAGATACGCAGTATTTT. The whole variable domain, filled in from reference TRBV19 and TRBJ2-3, reads DGGITQSPKYLFRKEGQNVTLSCEQNLNHDAMYWYRQDPGQGLRLIYYSQIVNDFQKGDIAEGYSVSREKKESFPLTVTSAQKNPTAFYLCASRDRLAGYTDTQYFGPGTRLTVL.

This clone is a singleton in its sample. The V gene is TRBV2, the J gene TRBJ2-5; 7 bases align to TRBD1. With the DNA end fitting TRBJ2-7 better, the J assignment may be wrong. In germline, CDR1 is SNHLY, CDR2 FYNNEI. The CDR3 has 13 residues. The CDR3 loop reads CASLGQGAYEQYF. The CDR3 region has the DNA TGTGCCAGCCTCGGGCAGGGGGCCTACGAGCAGTACTTC.

The chain links TRBV29-1 to TRBJ1-3; TRBD1 matches at 7 bases. The V and J ends lost 7 bases and 4 bases, in that order; junction bases with no gene match: 7. Per germline, CDR1 SQVTM and CDR2 ANQGSEA. The length of the CDR3 is 13 residues. CDR3 in DNA: TGCAGCGCTACGACAGGGTCCGGAAACACCATATATTTT. This encodes CSATTGSGNTIYF.